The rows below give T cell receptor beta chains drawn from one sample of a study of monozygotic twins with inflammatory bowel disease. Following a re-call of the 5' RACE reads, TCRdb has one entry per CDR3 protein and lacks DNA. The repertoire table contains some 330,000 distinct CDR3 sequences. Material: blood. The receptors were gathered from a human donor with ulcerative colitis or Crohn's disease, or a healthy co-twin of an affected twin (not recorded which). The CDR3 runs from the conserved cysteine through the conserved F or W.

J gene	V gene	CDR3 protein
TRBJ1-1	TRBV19	CATKQGRDTEAFF
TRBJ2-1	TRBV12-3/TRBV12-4	CASSRRSTEQFF
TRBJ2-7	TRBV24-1	CATSDRRDTNYEQYF
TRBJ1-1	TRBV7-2	CASSPQTGARTTEAFF
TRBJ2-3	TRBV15	CATSRGEGRPDTQYF
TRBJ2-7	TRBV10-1	CASSGTGVHEQYF
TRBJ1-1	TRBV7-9	CASSLAGDRGSGFF
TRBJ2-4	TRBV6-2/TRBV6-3	CASSYDRGNIQYF
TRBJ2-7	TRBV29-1	CSVEDQWLAGGRGEQYF
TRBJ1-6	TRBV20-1	CSARGSGGGSPLHF
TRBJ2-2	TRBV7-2	CASSLVFGASGTGELFF
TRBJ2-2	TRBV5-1	CASSSITANTGELFF
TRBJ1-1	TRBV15	CATSRGAQGGNTEAFF